A single sample is the source of the 30 T cell receptor beta chains below, sequenced in a study of blood T cell repertoires in COVID-19 (dated by TCRdb to 2020 to 2021). The library came from the immunoSEQ multiplex PCR assay. TCRdb re-hosts the immuneACCESS table, in-frame sequences only. Its copies lack some clones; in the studies checked, an unresolved V gene accounts for under half of them, and the cause for the rest is not known. Across this sample there are about 18,000 clones, with 88% seen only once. Around 5% of the sample is taken by the ten largest. Sequencing was done on a sample of PBMCs or T cells enriched from blood (not recorded which). These receptors were obtained from a young woman who had recovered from COVID-19.

A word on this clone: At one end, the junction sequence differs from germline, possibly due to a read error. J is TRBJ1-4 and V is TRBV6-1, with 7 bases lining up with TRBD1. From germline, CDR1 is MNHNS and CDR2 SASEGT. The CDR3 covers 14 residues. The CDR3: CASGEQGRGEKLFF. The CDR3, as DNA: TGTGCCAGCGGTGAACAGGGGAGGGGTGAAAAACTGTTTTTT.

The chain recombines TRBV19 with TRBJ2-3; 10 nucleotides match TRBD1. Germline V CDR1 and CDR2: LNHDA, SQIVND (reference sequence). The junction had 3 bases not matched to a gene; V was cut back by 3 bases and J by 0 bases. The CDR3 contains 16 residues. DNA of the CDR3: TGTGCCAGTAGTATCCCGGACAGGGGGAGCACAGATACGCAGTATTTT. Protein sequence: CASSIPDRGSTDTQYF.

The chain uses TRBV5-4 and TRBJ2-2, with D possibly matching TRBD2 (5 bases). Trimming shortened V by 4 bases and J by 0 bases, and 13 bases separated the two germline ends. Germline values: CDR1 SGHNT, CDR2 YYREEE (reference sequence). CDR3 length equals 16 residues. Here the CDR3 reads CASSGARVANTGELFF. CDR3 bases: TGTGCCAGCAGCGGAGCGAGGGTAGCGAACACCGGGGAGCTGTTTTTT.

The chain recombines TRBV5-1 with TRBJ2-2; 9 positions match TRBD1. The V and J ends lost 1 base and 2 bases, in that order; junction bases with no gene match: 3. The V gene's germline CDR1 is SGHRS and CDR2 YFSETQ. The CDR3 runs 16 residues. As DNA, the CDR3 is TGCGCCAGCAGCTTGACAGGGGGCGATAACACCGGGGAGCTGTTTTTT. The encoded protein is CASSLTGGDNTGELFF.

CDR3 DNA: TGTGCCAGCAGCCGCTACGGTCCAGGCGGCGGGGGGTCTAACTATGGCTACACCTTC. Its translation is CASSRYGPGGGGSNYGYTF. V usage is TRBV5-6 and J usage is TRBJ1-2, with D perhaps matching TRBD1 (5 bases). Germline V CDR1 and CDR2: SGHDT, YYEEEE. The CDR3 has 19 amino acids. V lost 4 bases to trimming and J lost 0 bases, with 25 bases between them.

The J gene is TRBJ1-1, the V gene TRBV29-1, with D possibly TRBD1 on 5 matching bases. Looked up from germline, CDR1 is SQVTM and CDR2 is ANQGSEA. CDR3 length equals 12 residues. Between the trimmed V and J ends, which lost 4 bases and 4 bases, there was a span of 10 bases. Written as DNA, the CDR3 is TGCAGCGTTGTGCAAGGGGCCACTGAAGCTTTCTTT. Amino acids: CSVVQGATEAFF.

This clone was counted only a few times. This sequence joins TRBV7-9 and TRBJ1-6; D unresolved. CDR1 is SEHNR, CDR2 FQNEAQ, per germline (reference sequence). This CDR3 has 16 residues. Between the trimmed V and J ends, which lost 6 bases and 9 bases, there was a span of 21 bases. This chain's CDR3 is CASRMGEGSWVSPLHF. The CDR3 coding sequence is TGTGCCAGCAGAATGGGAGAAGGGAGTTGGGTTTCACCCCTCCACTTT.

The chain is built from TRBV11-2 and TRBJ2-7; 7 bases are a match to TRBD1. Germline assignment: CDR1 SGHAT and CDR2 FQNNGV. CDR3 size: 17 residues. With V trimmed by 1 base and J by 2 bases, 11 bases remained unmatched. CDR3 DNA sequence: TGTGCCAGCAGCTTAGTCATAGACAGGGTTAAGGCCTACGAGCAGTACTTC. This gives the protein CASSLVIDRVKAYEQYF.

This sequence joins TRBV12-3 or TRBV12-4 and TRBJ2-1; tentative D call: TRBD1 (5 bases). This CDR3 has 13 amino acids. The germline V and J ends were trimmed by 6 bases and 3 bases, with 9 bases remaining between them. DNA of the CDR3: TGTGCCAGCAGCTCAGACAGCTACAATGAGCAGTTCTTC. Protein product: CASSSDSYNEQFF.

This clone was detected only once. The chain's CDR3 is CSATDRAGYEQFF. CDR3 sequence (DNA): TGCAGCGCTACGGACAGGGCGGGGTATGAGCAGTTCTTC. The V call is TRBV29-1, the J call TRBJ2-1, with 8 positions matching TRBD1. The CDR3 extends over 13 amino acids. J lost 8 bases, V lost 7 bases, and 10 bases had no gene match. Germline V gene sequence: CDR1 SQVTM, CDR2 ANQGSEA.

The chain employs TRBV2 and TRBJ1-2; 11 bases are shared with TRBD1. Trimming cost V 6 bases and J 5 bases; bases outside gene matches: 8. CDR3 size: 15 residues. CDR1 is SNHLY and CDR2 is FYNNEI in the germline V gene. CDR3 DNA sequence: TGTGCCAGCAGGCCCGGACAGGGGGCGACGTATGGCTACACCTTC. This encodes CASRPGQGATYGYTF.

The rearrangement joins TRBV29-1 to TRBJ1-4; TRBD1 is a possible D gene (5 bases). Germline values: CDR1 SQVTM, CDR2 ANQGSEA. This CDR3 contains 14 residues. The V and J ends lost 6 bases and 0 bases respectively, with 11 bases between them. DNA for the CDR3: TGCAGCGTGAGGGGAGGGGCAACTAATGAAAAACTGTTTTTT. Translation gives CSVRGGATNEKLFF.

The V and J genes are TRBV13 and TRBJ1-1; no reliable D call. The V and J ends lost 8 bases and 1 base respectively, with 14 bases between them. The CDR3 consists of 14 residues. CDR1 and CDR2 from the germline V gene are PRHDT and FYEKMQ (reference sequence). The CDR3 DNA follows: TGTGCCAGCCGCAGGTATGGGCCGAACACTGAAGCTTTCTTT. Its protein is CASRRYGPNTEAFF.

V and J are TRBV7-2 and TRBJ2-2; D is possibly TRBD1 (6 bases). Between the trimmed V and J ends, which lost 2 bases and 7 bases, there was a span of 14 bases. Germline V gene data show CDR1 as SGHTA and CDR2 as FQGNSA. The CDR3 covers 15 residues. The CDR3 DNA reads as TGTGCCAGCAGCTTACGGACAGCCAACGTCGGGGAGCTGTTTTTT. It is translated as CASSLRTANVGELFF.

The rearrangement joins TRBV9 to TRBJ1-2; tentatively, D is TRBD1 (6 bases). This CDR3 is built from 14 residues. CDR1 SGDLS and CDR2 YYNGEE come from the germline V gene. The V end was cut by 4 bases, the J end by 8 bases, with 18 bases between. Written as DNA, the CDR3 is TGTGCCAGCAGCCCGCCCGCGGGGGCGTTCGGCTACACCTTC. This gives the protein CASSPPAGAFGYTF.

The chain combines TRBV6-1 with TRBJ2-5; tentative D call: TRBD1 (6 bases). The CDR3 is 14 residues long. The germline V gene encodes CDR1 MNHNS and CDR2 SASEGT. Trimming left V 2 bases short and J 2 bases short, with 9 bases between. CDR3 nucleotide sequence: TGTGCCAGCAGTGAAAGGACAGCGCAAGAGACCCAGTACTTC. Translating gives CASSERTAQETQYF.

The chain carries TRBV6-5 and TRBJ1-2; unclear D gene. The CDR3 contains 14 residues. V was trimmed by 6 bases and J by 5 bases, leaving 16 bases between them. The V gene's germline CDR1 is MNHEY and CDR2 SVGAGI. The CDR3 sequence: CASSPQLGFYGYTF. DNA for the CDR3: TGTGCCAGCAGCCCACAGCTTGGGTTTTATGGCTACACCTTC.

The chain employs TRBV25-1 and TRBJ1-4, with D perhaps TRBD1 (5 bases). Trimming shortened V by 1 base and J by 7 bases, and 13 bases separated the two germline ends. CDR1 is MGHDK and CDR2 is SYGVNS in the germline V gene. The CDR3 covers 15 residues. In DNA, the CDR3 is TGTGCCAGCAGTGAATCAACAGTAAGGGGTGAAAAACTGTTTTTT. Translation gives CASSESTVRGEKLFF.

This rearrangement joins TRBV2 to TRBJ2-7; 9 bases match TRBD1. The length of the CDR3 is 15 residues. Germline-derived CDR1 and CDR2 are SNHLY and FYNNEI. Germline trimming cut 6 bases from V and 2 bases from J; bases unmatched to any gene: 8. CDR3 DNA: TGTGCCAGCAGGGGTGGACAGGGGCCTACCTACGAGCAGTACTTC. This codes for CASRGGQGPTYEQYF.

This clone is a singleton in its sample. This chain connects TRBV6-2 or TRBV6-3 to TRBJ2-2; no reliable D call. Germline V lookup: CDR1 MNHEY, CDR2 SVGEGT. The CDR3 extends over 14 amino acids. V shed 0 bases and J shed 5 bases, with 7 bases lying between them. The CDR3 sequence is CASSYSGETGELFF. CDR3 nucleotide sequence: TGTGCCAGCAGTTACTCGGGCGAGACCGGGGAGCTGTTTTTT.

This chain uses TRBV7-2 with TRBJ1-2, with D hard to call. Deletions cut 3 bases from V and 4 bases from J, with 9 bases between. The CDR3 runs 13 residues. Germline assignment: CDR1 SGHTA and CDR2 FQGNSA. The DNA of the CDR3 is TGTGCCAGCAGCTTTGGAGAGGGCTATGGCTACACCTTC. As protein: CASSFGEGYGYTF. Using reference TRBV7-2 and TRBJ1-2 for the parts outside the CDR3, the full variable domain is GAGVSQSPSNKVTEKGKDVELRCDPISGHTALYWYRQSLGQGLEFLIYFQGNSAPDKSGLPSDRFSAERTGGSVSTLTIQRTQQEDSAVYLCASSFGEGYGYTFGSGTRLTVV.

This chain connects TRBV28 to TRBJ2-7, with TRBD1 identical over 8 bases. V gave up 10 bases and J gave up 1 base; unmatched junction bases: 6. Germline V gene lookup returns CDR1 MDHEN and CDR2 SYDVKM. The CDR3 is 13 residues long. CDR3 sequence reads: CATAGGASYEQYF. CDR3 coding DNA: TGTGCCACCGCAGGGGGCGCATCCTACGAGCAGTACTTC. The complete variable domain, with remaining parts taken from reference TRBV28 and TRBJ2-7, reads DVKVTQSSRYLVKRTGEKVFLECVQDMDHENMFWYRQDPGLGLRLIYFSYDVKMKEKGDIPEGYSVSREKKERFSLILESASTNQTSMYLCATAGGASYEQYFGPGTRLTVT.

V gene TRBV28 combines with J gene TRBJ1-2, with D possibly TRBD1 on 5 matching bases. V lost 5 bases and J 0 bases, leaving 19 bases between the germline ends. Germline CDR1 reads MDHEN; CDR2 reads SYDVKM. The CDR3 sequence is 17 residues long. The CDR3 sequence is CASSRDKGSLTNYGYTF. The CDR3 DNA reads TGTGCCAGCAGTCGCGACAAGGGGTCCCTTACTAACTATGGCTACACCTTC.

The chain recombines TRBV5-5 with TRBJ2-6, with D possibly matching TRBD1 (6 bases). The CDR3 totals 17 residues. Trimming pared 4 bases from V and 2 bases from J, leaving 16 bases between. The germline gives CDR1 SGHKS, CDR2 YYEKEE (reference sequence). CDR3 coding DNA: TGTGCCAGCAGCAAATACCAGGGGCTGGCTGGGGCCAACGTCCTGACTTTC. It translates to CASSKYQGLAGANVLTF.

The rearrangement uses TRBV11-2 and TRBJ1-1; 7 positions match TRBD1. Germline trimming cut 4 bases from V and 1 base from J; bases unmatched to any gene: 9. The CDR3 runs 16 residues. Germline V gene lookup returns CDR1 SGHAT and CDR2 FQNNGV. CDR3 in amino acids: CASSSLDRAANTEAFF. As DNA, the CDR3 is TGTGCCAGCAGCTCTTTAGACAGGGCCGCGAACACTGAAGCTTTCTTT.

The J gene is TRBJ1-2, the V gene TRBV6-5; TRBD1 aligns across 9 bases. CDR1 is MNHEY, CDR2 SVGAGI, per germline. CDR3 length equals 15 residues. J was trimmed by 2 bases and V by 2 bases; bases with no gene match: 3. This chain's CDR3 is CASSYGTGSNYGYTF. CDR3 in DNA: TGTGCCAGCAGTTACGGGACAGGGTCGAACTATGGCTACACCTTC.

J is TRBJ1-5 and V is TRBV27; maybe TRBD1 (5 bases). The CDR3 runs 14 residues. Germline lookup yields CDR1 MNHEY and CDR2 SMNVEV (reference sequence). Trimming removed 3 bases from V and 3 bases from J, with 9 bases in between. CDR3 protein: CASSLGGVNQPQHF. In nucleotides, the CDR3 is TGTGCCAGCAGTTTGGGAGGGGTCAATCAGCCCCAGCATTTT.

The chain combines TRBV5-8 with TRBJ1-5, with D maybe TRBD1 (5 bases). Trimming left V 2 bases short and J 3 bases short, with 15 bases between. The CDR3 loop spans 16 amino acids. CDR1 and CDR2 (germline): SGHTS, YDEGEE. This chain's CDR3 is CASSFKHGGLNQPQHF. In DNA form, the CDR3 reads TGTGCCAGCAGCTTCAAGCACGGGGGTCTCAATCAGCCCCAGCATTTT.

This chain uses TRBV3-1 (or the pseudogene TRBV3-2) with TRBJ1-1; D ambiguous. Germline CDR1 is LGHDT and CDR2 is YNNKEL (reference sequence). Deletions cut 6 bases from V and 0 bases from J, with 11 bases between. The CDR3 spans 14 residues. CDR3 amino acids: CASSLQEMNTEAFF. DNA of the CDR3: TGTGCCAGCAGTCTTCAGGAAATGAACACTGAAGCTTTCTTT.

The chain couples TRBV7-3 to TRBJ2-3; 8 bases match TRBD2. Trimming took 5 bases from V and 1 from J; bases not matched to a gene: 8. Germline assignment: CDR1 SGHTA and CDR2 FQGTGA. The length of the CDR3 is 16 residues. The DNA of the CDR3 is TGTGCCAGCAGCCCTACCCCAGCGGGGGGCACAGATACGCAGTATTTT. Encoded protein: CASSPTPAGGTDTQYF.